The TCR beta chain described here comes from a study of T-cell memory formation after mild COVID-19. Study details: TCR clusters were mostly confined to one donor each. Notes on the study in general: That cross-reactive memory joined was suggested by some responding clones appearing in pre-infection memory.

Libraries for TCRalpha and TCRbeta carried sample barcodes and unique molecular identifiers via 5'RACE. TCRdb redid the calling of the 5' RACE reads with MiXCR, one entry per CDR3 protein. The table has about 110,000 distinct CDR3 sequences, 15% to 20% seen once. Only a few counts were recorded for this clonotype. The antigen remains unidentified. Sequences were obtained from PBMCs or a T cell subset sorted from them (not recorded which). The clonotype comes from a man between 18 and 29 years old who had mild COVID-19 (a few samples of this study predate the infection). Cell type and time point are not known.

CDR3 sequence (DNA): TGCGCCAGCAGCTTGGGGACGGCATCCGACCCCCGAATTAGTGGCTACACCTTC. This sequence encodes CASSLGTASDPRISGYTF. The V call is TRBV5-1, the J call TRBJ1-2; no clear D gene. Germline V lookup: CDR1 SGHRS, CDR2 YFSETQ. The CDR3 has 18 residues. V lost 0 bases and J lost 7, with 25 bases in between. Full variable domain (outside the CDR3, taken from reference TRBV5-1 and TRBJ1-2): KAGVTQTPRYLIKTRGQQVTLSCSPISGHRSVSWYQQTPGQGLQFLFEYFSETQRNKGNFPGRFSGRQFSNSRSEMNVSTLELGDSALYLCASSLGTASDPRISGYTFGSGTRLTVV.